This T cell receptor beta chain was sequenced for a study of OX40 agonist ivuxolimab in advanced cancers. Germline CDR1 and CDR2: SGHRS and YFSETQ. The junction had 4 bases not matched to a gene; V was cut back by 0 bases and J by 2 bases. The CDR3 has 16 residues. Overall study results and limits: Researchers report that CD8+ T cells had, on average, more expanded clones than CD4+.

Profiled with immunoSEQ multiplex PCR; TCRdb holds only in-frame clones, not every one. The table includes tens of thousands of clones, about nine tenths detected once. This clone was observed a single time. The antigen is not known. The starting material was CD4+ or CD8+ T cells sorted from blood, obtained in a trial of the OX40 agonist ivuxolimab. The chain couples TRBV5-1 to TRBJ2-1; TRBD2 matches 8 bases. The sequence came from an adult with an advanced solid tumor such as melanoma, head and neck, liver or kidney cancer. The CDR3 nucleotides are TGCGCCAGCAGCTTGGGTCTAGCGGGCACCTACAATGAGCAGTTCTTC. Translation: CASSLGLAGTYNEQFF.